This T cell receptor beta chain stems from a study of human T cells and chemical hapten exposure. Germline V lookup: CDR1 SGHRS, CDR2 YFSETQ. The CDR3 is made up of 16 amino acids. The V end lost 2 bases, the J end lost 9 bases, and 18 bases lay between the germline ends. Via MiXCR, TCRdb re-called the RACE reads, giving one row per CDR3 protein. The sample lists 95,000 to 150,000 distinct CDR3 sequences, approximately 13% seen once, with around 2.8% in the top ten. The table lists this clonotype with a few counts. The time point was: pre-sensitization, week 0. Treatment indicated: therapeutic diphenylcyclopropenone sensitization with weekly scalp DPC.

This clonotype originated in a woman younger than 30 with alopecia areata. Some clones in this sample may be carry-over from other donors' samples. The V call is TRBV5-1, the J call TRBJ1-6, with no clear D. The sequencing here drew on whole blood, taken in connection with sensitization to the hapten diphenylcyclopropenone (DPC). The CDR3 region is CASSLKGEPNPSPLHF. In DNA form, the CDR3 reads TGCGCCAGCAGCTTAAAAGGCGAGCCGAACCCTTCACCCCTCCACTTT.